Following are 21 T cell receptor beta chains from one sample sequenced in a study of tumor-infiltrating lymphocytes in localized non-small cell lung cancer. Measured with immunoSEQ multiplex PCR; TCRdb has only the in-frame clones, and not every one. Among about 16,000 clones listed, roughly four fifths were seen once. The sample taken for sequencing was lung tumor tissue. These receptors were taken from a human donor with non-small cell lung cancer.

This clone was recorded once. CDR3 nucleotide sequence: TGTGCCAGCAGTTTAATACAGGGGGCTCGGAATCAGCCCCAGCATTTT. Its protein product is CASSLIQGARNQPQHF. This sequence joins TRBV28 and TRBJ1-5; 9 bases agree with TRBD1. After removal of 2 bases from V and 4 bases from J, the junction contained 6 bases not matched to a gene. The germline gives CDR1 MDHEN, CDR2 SYDVKM. The CDR3 extends over 16 amino acids. Full variable domain (outside the CDR3, taken from reference TRBV28 and TRBJ1-5): DVKVTQSSRYLVKRTGEKVFLECVQDMDHENMFWYRQDPGLGLRLIYFSYDVKMKEKGDIPEGYSVSREKKERFSLILESASTNQTSMYLCASSLIQGARNQPQHFGDGTRLSIL.

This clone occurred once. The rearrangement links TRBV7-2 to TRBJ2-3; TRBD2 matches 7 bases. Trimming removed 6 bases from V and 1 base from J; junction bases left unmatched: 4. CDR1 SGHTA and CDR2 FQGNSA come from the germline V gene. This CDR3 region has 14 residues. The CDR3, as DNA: TGTGCCAGCAGTCTTCGGGGGGGCACAGATACGCAGTATTTT. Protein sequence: CASSLRGGTDTQYF.

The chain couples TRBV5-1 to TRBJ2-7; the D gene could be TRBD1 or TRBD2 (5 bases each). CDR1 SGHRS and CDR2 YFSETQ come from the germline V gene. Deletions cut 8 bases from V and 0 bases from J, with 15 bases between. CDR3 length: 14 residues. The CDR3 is CASKRDGASYEQYF. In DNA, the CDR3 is TGCGCCAGTAAGAGGGACGGTGCCTCCTACGAGCAGTACTTC.

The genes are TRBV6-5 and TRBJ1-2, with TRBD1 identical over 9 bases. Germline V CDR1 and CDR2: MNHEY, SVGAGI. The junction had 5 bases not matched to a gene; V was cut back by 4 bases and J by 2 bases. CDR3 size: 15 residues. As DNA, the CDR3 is TGTGCCAGCAGTTTCCGGGACAGGGTGAACTATGGCTACACCTTC. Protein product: CASSFRDRVNYGYTF.

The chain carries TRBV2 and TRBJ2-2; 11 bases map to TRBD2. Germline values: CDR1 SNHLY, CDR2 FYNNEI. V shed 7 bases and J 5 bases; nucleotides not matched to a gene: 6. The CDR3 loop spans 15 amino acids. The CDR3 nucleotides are TGTGCCAGCACCGGAACTAGCGGGAGTACCGGGGAGCTGTTTTTT. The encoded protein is CASTGTSGSTGELFF.

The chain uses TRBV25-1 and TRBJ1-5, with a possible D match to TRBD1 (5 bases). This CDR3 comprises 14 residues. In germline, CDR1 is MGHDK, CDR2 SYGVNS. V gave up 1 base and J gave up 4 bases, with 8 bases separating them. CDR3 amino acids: CASSELRGNQPQHF. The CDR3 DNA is TGTGCCAGCAGTGAATTGCGGGGGAATCAGCCCCAGCATTTT. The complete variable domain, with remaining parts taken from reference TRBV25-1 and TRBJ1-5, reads EADIYQTPRYLVIGTGKKITLECSQTMGHDKMYWYQQDPGMELHLIHYSYGVNSTEKGDLSSESTVSRIRTEHFPLTLESARPSHTSQYLCASSELRGNQPQHFGDGTRLSIL.

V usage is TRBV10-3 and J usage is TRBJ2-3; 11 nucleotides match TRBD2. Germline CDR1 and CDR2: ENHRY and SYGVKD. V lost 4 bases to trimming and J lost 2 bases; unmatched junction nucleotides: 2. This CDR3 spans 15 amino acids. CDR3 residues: CAISVLAGVTDTQYF. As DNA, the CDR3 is TGTGCCATCAGTGTACTAGCGGGGGTCACAGATACGCAGTATTTT.

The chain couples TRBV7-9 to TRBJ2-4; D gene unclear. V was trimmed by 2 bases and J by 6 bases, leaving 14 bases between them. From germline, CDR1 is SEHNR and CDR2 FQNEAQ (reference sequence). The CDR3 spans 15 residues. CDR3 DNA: TGTGCCAGCAGCTTAATAACGGGTTGGGGAAACATTCAGTACTTC. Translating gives CASSLITGWGNIQYF.

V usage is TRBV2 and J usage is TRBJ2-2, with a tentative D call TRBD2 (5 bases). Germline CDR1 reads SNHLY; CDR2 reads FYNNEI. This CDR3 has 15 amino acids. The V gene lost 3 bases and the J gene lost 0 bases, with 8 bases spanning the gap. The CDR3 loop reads CASSEMRANTGELFF. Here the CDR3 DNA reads TGTGCCAGCAGTGAGATGAGGGCGAACACCGGGGAGCTGTTTTTT.

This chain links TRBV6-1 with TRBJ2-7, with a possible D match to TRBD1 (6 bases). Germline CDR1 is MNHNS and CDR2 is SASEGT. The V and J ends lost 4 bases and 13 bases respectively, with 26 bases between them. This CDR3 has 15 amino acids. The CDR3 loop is CASSASGTRSLGEYF. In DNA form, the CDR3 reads TGTGCCAGCAGTGCCTCCGGGACAAGAAGCCTCGGTGAATACTTC.

The DNA for the CDR3 is TGTGCCAGCAGCTCACAGCCCCTCGAGCAGTACTTC. It is translated as CASSSQPLEQYF. The J gene is TRBJ2-7, the V gene TRBV5-6, with unresolved D. The germline V and J ends were trimmed by 3 bases and 6 bases, with 10 bases remaining between them. The CDR3 totals 12 residues. Per germline, CDR1 SGHDT and CDR2 YYEEEE.

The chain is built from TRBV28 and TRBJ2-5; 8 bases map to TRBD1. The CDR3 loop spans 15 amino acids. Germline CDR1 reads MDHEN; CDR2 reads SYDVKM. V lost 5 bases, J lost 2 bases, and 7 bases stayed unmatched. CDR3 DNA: TGTGCCAGCAGTGCCCTGGACAGGGAGCAAGAGACCCAGTACTTC. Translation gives CASSALDREQETQYF.

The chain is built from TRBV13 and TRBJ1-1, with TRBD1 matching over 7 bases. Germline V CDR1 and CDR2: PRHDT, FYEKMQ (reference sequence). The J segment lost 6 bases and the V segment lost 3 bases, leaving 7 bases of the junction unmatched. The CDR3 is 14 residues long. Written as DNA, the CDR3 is TGTGCCAGCAGCTTTTTAGGGGGCCTGTCTGAAGCTTTCTTT. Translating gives CASSFLGGLSEAFF. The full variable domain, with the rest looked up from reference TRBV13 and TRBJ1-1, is AAGVIQSPRHLIKEKRETATLKCYPIPRHDTVYWYQQGPGQDPQFLISFYEKMQSDKGSIPDRFSAQQFSDYHSELNMSSLELGDSALYFCASSFLGGLSEAFFGQGTRLTVV.

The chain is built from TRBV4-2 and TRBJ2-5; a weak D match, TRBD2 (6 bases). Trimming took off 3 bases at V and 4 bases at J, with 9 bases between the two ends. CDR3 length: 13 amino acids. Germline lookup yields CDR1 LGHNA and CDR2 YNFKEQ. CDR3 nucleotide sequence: TGTGCCAGCAGCCAGCAGGGAGGAGAGACCCAGTACTTC. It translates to CASSQQGGETQYF.

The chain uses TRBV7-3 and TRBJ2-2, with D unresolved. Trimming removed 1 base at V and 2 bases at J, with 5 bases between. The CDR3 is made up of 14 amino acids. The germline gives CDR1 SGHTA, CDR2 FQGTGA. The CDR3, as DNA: TGTGCCAGCAGCTTAAACGCTAACACCGGGGAGCTGTTTTTT. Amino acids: CASSLNANTGELFF.

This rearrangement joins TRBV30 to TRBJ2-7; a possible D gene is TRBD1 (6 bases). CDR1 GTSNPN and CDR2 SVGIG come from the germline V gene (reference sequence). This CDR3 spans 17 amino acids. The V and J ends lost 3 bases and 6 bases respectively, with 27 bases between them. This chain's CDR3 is CAWSPSTGLRGLSEQYF. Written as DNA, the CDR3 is TGTGCCTGGAGCCCATCTACGGGCCTAAGGGGGTTGTCCGAGCAGTACTTC.

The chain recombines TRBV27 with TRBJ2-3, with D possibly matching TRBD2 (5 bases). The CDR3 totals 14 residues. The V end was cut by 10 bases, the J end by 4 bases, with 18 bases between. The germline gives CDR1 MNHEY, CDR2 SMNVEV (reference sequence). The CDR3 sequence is CATRIGNQADTQYF. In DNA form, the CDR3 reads TGTGCCACGAGGATCGGGAATCAAGCAGATACGCAGTATTTT.

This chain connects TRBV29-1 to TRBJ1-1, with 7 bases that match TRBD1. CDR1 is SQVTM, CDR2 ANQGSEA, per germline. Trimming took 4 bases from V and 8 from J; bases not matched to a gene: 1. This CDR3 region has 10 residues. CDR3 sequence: CSVVTGEAFF. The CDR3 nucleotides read TGCAGCGTTGTGACAGGGGAAGCTTTCTTT.

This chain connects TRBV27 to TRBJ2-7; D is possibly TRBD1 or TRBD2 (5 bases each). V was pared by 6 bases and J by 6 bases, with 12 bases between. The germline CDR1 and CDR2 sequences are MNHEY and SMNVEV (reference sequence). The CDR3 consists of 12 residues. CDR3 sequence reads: CASSHGGFEQYF. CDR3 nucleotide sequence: TGTGCCAGCAGCCATGGGGGTTTCGAGCAGTACTTC.

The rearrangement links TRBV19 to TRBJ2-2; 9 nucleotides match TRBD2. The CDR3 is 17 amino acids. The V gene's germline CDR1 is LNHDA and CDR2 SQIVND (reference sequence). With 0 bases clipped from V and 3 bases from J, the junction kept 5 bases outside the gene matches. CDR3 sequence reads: CASSIDHGGGDTGELFF. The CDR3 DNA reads TGTGCCAGTAGTATAGATCACGGCGGGGGGGACACCGGGGAGCTGTTTTTT.

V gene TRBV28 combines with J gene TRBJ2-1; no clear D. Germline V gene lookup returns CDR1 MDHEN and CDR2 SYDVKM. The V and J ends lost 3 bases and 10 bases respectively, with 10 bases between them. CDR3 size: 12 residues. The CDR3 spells CASSLSRTEQFF. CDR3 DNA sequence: TGTGCCAGCAGTTTGAGCCGAACAGAGCAGTTCTTC. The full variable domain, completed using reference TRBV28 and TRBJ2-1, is DVKVTQSSRYLVKRTGEKVFLECVQDMDHENMFWYRQDPGLGLRLIYFSYDVKMKEKGDIPEGYSVSREKKERFSLILESASTNQTSMYLCASSLSRTEQFFGPGTRLTVL.